Here is one TCR beta chain with its context. Its antigen is as yet unknown. The source of the sample is a study of T cells in Graves' hyperthyroidism and ophthalmopathy. Findings of the study overall: Before onset, by a median of approximately 6.8 months, the model predicted ophthalmopathy.

Amplification of TCR beta CDR3 regions used RNA as the template. Initially, a first-round RT-PCR of the TCR CDR3 employed the HTBI primer set. In TCRdb, the multiplex PCR reads were re-called with MiXCR into one record per CDR3 protein. The sample contains over 120,000 distinct CDR3 sequences, 22% of which appear only once. Thyroid ultrasound and orbital computed tomography, with clinical symptoms and serum thyroxine and TRAb, informed diagnoses. This receptor was identified in a woman in her fifties or sixties with Graves' hyperthyroidism that later progressed to Graves' ophthalmopathy. The sample consisted of blood.

The CDR3 is CASSLGQWNTEAFF. The CDR3 DNA follows: TGTGCCAGCAGCTTAGGACAGTGGAACACTGAAGCTTTCTTT. This chain connects TRBV5-5 to TRBJ1-1; D possibly corresponds to TRBD1 (6 bases). With 2 bases removed from V and 1 base from J, the gap between germline ends came to 9 bases. The V gene's germline CDR1 is SGHKS and CDR2 YYEKEE (reference sequence). This CDR3 has 14 amino acids.